This entry lists 24 T cell receptor beta chains sequenced from one sample in a study of T cells after posttransplantation cyclophosphamide. Method: immunoSEQ multiplex PCR; TCRdb's copy keeps in-frame clones and lacks some. The sample holds around 66,000 clones, roughly 95% seen once. Material for sequencing was PBMCs. The receptor source for this set is a woman aged 30 to 39 in good health and a related stem cell transplant donor.

The chain combines TRBV6-1 with TRBJ1-6; 8 nucleotides match TRBD1. Germline V gene sequence: CDR1 MNHNS, CDR2 SASEGT. This CDR3 has 19 amino acids. V shed 4 bases, J shed 9 bases, and the junction held 20 bases outside the gene matches. Written as DNA, the CDR3 is TGTGCCAGCAGTGTTTCGACAGGGGTAAACATAGGGAAAAGTTCACCCCTCCACTTT. It yields the protein CASSVSTGVNIGKSSPLHF.

The chain employs TRBV19 and TRBJ1-4; 8 bases are shared with TRBD1. The CDR3 has 15 residues. Germline-derived CDR1 and CDR2 are LNHDA and SQIVND (reference sequence). With V trimmed by 3 bases and J by 3 bases, 3 bases remained unmatched. The CDR3 loop is CASSISGGSNEKLFF. The CDR3 DNA follows: TGTGCCAGTAGTATCTCAGGGGGCTCTAATGAAAAACTGTTTTTT.

This chain links TRBV19 with TRBJ1-5; D perhaps matches TRBD1 (5 bases). The germline V and J ends were trimmed by 6 bases and 0 bases, with 9 bases remaining between them. This CDR3 comprises 14 residues. CDR1 and CDR2 from the germline V gene are LNHDA and SQIVND (reference sequence). The CDR3 region is CASRTVSSNQPQHF. The CDR3 DNA is TGTGCCAGTAGGACAGTCTCTAGCAATCAGCCCCAGCATTTT.

V usage is TRBV5-4 and J usage is TRBJ1-5, with no clear D. The CDR3 contains 14 residues. Trimming removed 1 base from V and 3 bases from J, with 8 bases in between. Germline CDR1 and CDR2: SGHNT and YYREEE (reference sequence). CDR3 nucleotide sequence: TGTGCCAGCAGCTTGTGGGGATTCAATCAGCCCCAGCATTTT. Its translation: CASSLWGFNQPQHF.

The V call is TRBV28, the J call TRBJ2-7; TRBD2 matches 9 bases. V gave up 6 bases and J gave up 3 bases; unmatched junction bases: 9. The CDR3 contains 15 residues. Germline CDR1 and CDR2: MDHEN and SYDVKM. The CDR3 DNA reads TGTGCCAGCAGGGCGGGGGGGCCGTCTAACTACGAGCAGTACTTC. Translation: CASRAGGPSNYEQYF.

CDR3 DNA sequence: TGTGCCACCCAACCGGGGCCCGGAAACACCATATATTTT. Residues: CATQPGPGNTIYF. The chain has TRBV19 and TRBJ1-3, with D possibly TRBD1 on 5 matching bases. Trimming took off 10 bases at V and 4 bases at J, with 14 bases between the two ends. The CDR3 sequence is 13 residues long. CDR1 and CDR2 from the germline V gene are LNHDA and SQIVND (reference sequence). The full variable domain, in which reference TRBV19 and TRBJ1-3 provide the parts outside the CDR3, is DGGITQSPKYLFRKEGQNVTLSCEQNLNHDAMYWYRQDPGQGLRLIYYSQIVNDFQKGDIAEGYSVSREKKESFPLTVTSAQKNPTAFYLCATQPGPGNTIYFGEGSWLTVV.

This rearrangement joins TRBV29-1 to TRBJ1-1; the match to TRBD1 covers 8 bases. The length of the CDR3 is 14 residues. Germline V lookup: CDR1 SQVTM, CDR2 ANQGSEA. V gave up 0 bases and J gave up 10 bases; unmatched junction bases: 10. The CDR3 reads CSVEEGQATGLAFF. The CDR3 region has the DNA TGCAGCGTTGAAGAGGGACAGGCAACCGGGTTAGCTTTCTTT. Variable domain in full (rest from reference TRBV29-1 and TRBJ1-1): SAVISQKPSRDICQRGTSLTIQCQVDSQVTMMFWYRQQPGQSLTLIATANQGSEATYESGFVIDKFPISRPNLTFSTLTVSNMSPEDSSIYLCSVEEGQATGLAFFGQGTRLTVV.

The V gene is TRBV14, the J gene TRBJ2-5, with 11 bases lining up with TRBD2. The germline V gene encodes CDR1 SGHDN and CDR2 FVKESK. V lost 2 bases and J lost 0; bases outside the gene matches: 5. The CDR3 is 17 amino acids. The CDR3, as DNA: TGTGCCAGCAGCCAATGGACTAGCGGGCCTTACCAAGAGACCCAGTACTTC. The encoded protein is CASSQWTSGPYQETQYF.

The chain couples TRBV7-9 to TRBJ1-2; unclear D gene. Germline CDR1 SEHNR, CDR2 FQNEAQ (reference sequence). The CDR3 loop spans 16 amino acids. V was trimmed by 1 base and J by 1 base, leaving 13 bases between them. The CDR3 loop reads CASSLGVSQINYGYTF. The CDR3, as DNA: TGTGCCAGCAGCTTAGGTGTTTCGCAGATTAACTATGGCTACACCTTC.

The chain recombines TRBV6-5 with TRBJ1-1; D unclear. The CDR3 is 14 amino acids. Germline V gene data show CDR1 as MNHEY and CDR2 as SVGAGI. The V gene lost 2 bases and the J gene lost 0 bases, with 7 bases spanning the gap. This chain's CDR3 is CASSYRGLNTEAFF. In DNA form, the CDR3 reads TGTGCCAGCAGTTACCGGGGATTGAACACTGAAGCTTTCTTT.

This clone has a single count. The chain has TRBV7-2 and TRBJ1-2; 8 bases match TRBD1. Looked up from germline, CDR1 is SGHTA and CDR2 is FQGNSA. The CDR3 is made up of 15 amino acids. Germline trimming cut 5 bases from V and 4 bases from J; bases unmatched to any gene: 9. The CDR3 DNA follows: TGTGCCAGCAGCCCAAGACAGGGGACCCCCTATGGCTACACCTTC. Its protein product is CASSPRQGTPYGYTF.

The rearrangement links TRBV4-1 to TRBJ2-3, with no clear D. Germline CDR1 MGHRA, CDR2 YSYEKL. The CDR3 is 17 amino acids. V gave up 4 bases and J gave up 4 bases, with 21 bases separating them. The CDR3 protein is CASSRIGRPILADTQYF. The CDR3 nucleotides read TGCGCCAGCAGCCGAATTGGGCGGCCCATTTTGGCAGATACGCAGTATTTT.

The table lists this clone with a few counts. The rearrangement uses TRBV4-3 and TRBJ1-1, with a weak D call TRBD1 (6 bases). CDR3 length: 16 residues. Trimming stripped 0 bases from V and 5 bases from J, with 16 bases between. Per the germline V gene, CDR1 is LGHNA and CDR2 is YSLEER. CDR3: CASSQDLRGALTEAFF. The CDR3 DNA is TGCGCCAGCAGCCAAGATCTCCGGGGGGCATTGACTGAAGCTTTCTTT.

The J gene is TRBJ2-7, the V gene TRBV5-1; perhaps D is TRBD1 or TRBD2 (5 bases each). From germline, CDR1 is SGHRS and CDR2 YFSETQ. Trimming removed 0 bases from V and 3 bases from J, with 19 bases in between. This CDR3 is 17 amino acids long. CDR3 region: CASSLGGQPGRGYEQYF. In DNA, the CDR3 is TGCGCCAGCAGCTTGGGGGGCCAGCCGGGTCGGGGCTACGAGCAGTACTTC. The variable domain in full, with the rest retrieved from reference TRBV5-1 and TRBJ2-7, is KAGVTQTPRYLIKTRGQQVTLSCSPISGHRSVSWYQQTPGQGLQFLFEYFSETQRNKGNFPGRFSGRQFSNSRSEMNVSTLELGDSALYLCASSLGGQPGRGYEQYFGPGTRLTVT.

This chain uses TRBV29-1 with TRBJ2-7, with 16 bases matching TRBD2. The germline V gene encodes CDR1 SQVTM and CDR2 ANQGSEA. The V gene end was trimmed by 3 bases and the J gene end by 0 bases; junction bases not matched to a gene: 2. The CDR3 spans 16 residues. The CDR3 is CSVEGLAGGSSYEQYF. In DNA, the CDR3 is TGCAGCGTTGAGGGACTAGCGGGGGGGAGCTCCTACGAGCAGTACTTC.

The J gene is TRBJ1-6, the V gene TRBV28; TRBD1 matches at 8 bases. The CDR3 has 18 amino acids. The V and J ends lost 6 bases and 0 bases, in that order; junction bases with no gene match: 10. CDR1 and CDR2 from the germline V gene are MDHEN and SYDVKM. The CDR3 sequence is CASSDRGLISSYNSPLHF. CDR3 DNA sequence: TGTGCCAGCAGCGACAGGGGCCTCATTAGCTCCTATAATTCACCCCTCCACTTT.

J is TRBJ1-5 and V is TRBV5-1; TRBD1 aligns across 8 bases. Germline values: CDR1 SGHRS, CDR2 YFSETQ. The junction had 5 bases not matched to a gene; V was cut back by 3 bases and J by 3 bases. This CDR3 spans 15 amino acids. CDR3 protein: CASSSQGAPNQPQHF. In DNA form, the CDR3 reads TGCGCCAGCAGCTCGCAGGGGGCTCCCAATCAGCCCCAGCATTTT.

The chain has TRBV4-1 and TRBJ1-2; TRBD1 matches 7 bases. Losses at the gene ends were 4 bases for V and 1 base for J; bases not matched to a gene: 3. Germline V gives CDR1 MGHRA, CDR2 YSYEKL. The CDR3 is 14 residues long. DNA for the CDR3: TGCGCCAGCAGCCCCGGACAGGATAACTATGGCTACACCTTC. Amino acids: CASSPGQDNYGYTF.

The rearrangement uses TRBV6-5 and TRBJ2-2; D is possibly TRBD2 (5 bases). Germline V gives CDR1 MNHEY, CDR2 SVGAGI. V lost 8 bases and J lost 6, with 16 bases in between. CDR3 length equals 14 residues. CDR3 amino acids: CASSRGPPPGELFF. In DNA, the CDR3 is TGTGCCAGCTCGAGAGGGCCCCCCCCCGGGGAGCTGTTTTTT.

The chain combines TRBV28 with TRBJ1-2, with TRBD1 identical over 9 bases. The V segment lost 3 bases and the J segment 2 bases; nucleotides outside the gene matches: 4. CDR1 is MDHEN, CDR2 SYDVKM, per germline. CDR3 length: 15 amino acids. As DNA, the CDR3 is TGTGCCAGCAGTTTCCCAACAGGGGGCAACTATGGCTACACCTTC. Translating gives CASSFPTGGNYGYTF.

This chain connects TRBV19 to TRBJ1-4; 10 bases are shared with TRBD1. Trimming took 10 bases from V and 8 from J; bases not matched to a gene: 7. This CDR3 spans 13 amino acids. Germline CDR1 LNHDA, CDR2 SQIVND (reference sequence). The CDR3 is CATLSTGGEKLFF. The CDR3 region has the DNA TGTGCCACCCTCTCGACAGGGGGCGAAAAACTGTTTTTT.

V usage is TRBV11-3 and J usage is TRBJ1-4, with a possible D match to TRBD1 (6 bases). This CDR3 contains 13 residues. V lost 5 bases, J lost 7 bases, and 11 bases lay in between. CDR1 and CDR2 (germline): SGHNT, YENEEA. The CDR3 region has the DNA TGTGCCAGCAGCATACAGGGTGGTGAAAAACTGTTTTTT. Its protein is CASSIQGGEKLFF.

The sample holds one count of this clone. The gene calls are TRBV10-2 and TRBJ2-5, with D maybe TRBD2 (5 bases). Germline CDR1 WSHSY, CDR2 SAAADI. The CDR3 is 13 amino acids. Trimming left V 4 bases short and J 5 bases short, with 11 bases between. Here the CDR3 DNA reads TGCGCCAGCAGTGGCCTAGCAAGGGAGACCCAGTACTTC. Its translation: CASSGLARETQYF.

The chain joins TRBV5-4 to TRBJ2-5; perhaps TRBD2 as D (7 bases). V was trimmed by 4 bases and J by 5 bases, leaving 21 bases between them. The CDR3 has 16 amino acids. Germline V lookup: CDR1 SGHNT, CDR2 YYREEE (reference sequence). The CDR3 is CASSHREGGSRETQYF. In DNA form, the CDR3 reads TGTGCCAGCAGCCACAGAGAGGGGGGGTCTCGGGAGACCCAGTACTTC.